This T cell receptor (beta chain) originates from a study of T cell responses to AZD1222 COVID-19 vaccine. Some clones are missing from TCRdb's copy, which holds only in-frame ones; the method was immunoSEQ multiplex PCR. The sample gives 110,000 to 150,000 clones, more than 85% of which show up once; around 3.6% is in the top ten. CDR1 is SGHNT and CDR2 is YYREEE in the germline V gene (reference sequence). V dropped 3 bases and J dropped 1; count of bases not matched to a gene: 10. CDR3 size: 17 residues. This clone was seen just once. This sample comprised peripheral blood, obtained on day 0 of AZD1222 vaccination. The TCR sequence derives from an adult in good health. The V call is TRBV5-4, the J call TRBJ2-1, with 7 bases lining up with TRBD2. Written as DNA, the CDR3 is TGTGCCAGCAGCTCGGGACTTGGGGGGGGTTCCTACAATGAGCAGTTCTTC. This translates into CASSSGLGGGSYNEQFF.